The 9 T cell receptor beta chains presented below share a single source sample, sequenced in a study of cytomegalovirus exposure and HLA in healthy donors. Amplification used 60 Vbeta primers and 13 Jbeta primers. Only in-frame clones appear in the TCRdb table, and some are missing; sequencing was by immunoSEQ multiplex PCR. The sample has about 160,000 clones; roughly 80% are singletons. Material: PBMCs. The receptors stem from a man in his forties in good health and CMV-seronegative.

The chain uses TRBV7-2 and TRBJ1-1; 7 nucleotides agree with TRBD1. Germline V gives CDR1 SGHTA, CDR2 FQGNSA. The J segment lost 3 bases and the V segment lost 5 bases, leaving 12 bases of the junction unmatched. The CDR3 spans 16 residues. The CDR3 is CASSQYGGGLYTEAFF. The CDR3 region has the DNA TGTGCCAGCAGCCAATACGGAGGGGGCTTATACACTGAAGCTTTCTTT. Filled out from reference TRBV7-2 and TRBJ1-1, the complete variable domain reads GAGVSQSPSNKVTEKGKDVELRCDPISGHTALYWYRQSLGQGLEFLIYFQGNSAPDKSGLPSDRFSAERTGGSVSTLTIQRTQQEDSAVYLCASSQYGGGLYTEAFFGQGTRLTVV.

J is TRBJ2-7 and V is TRBV27; D is perhaps TRBD1 (6 bases). Between the trimmed V and J ends, which lost 2 bases and 2 bases, there was a span of 10 bases. The CDR3 runs 14 residues. Germline V gives CDR1 MNHEY, CDR2 SMNVEV (reference sequence). CDR3 sequence: CASSLTGQPYEQYF. The CDR3 DNA follows: TGTGCCAGCAGTTTAACAGGGCAACCCTACGAGCAGTACTTC.

The V and J genes are TRBV20-1 and TRBJ2-2, with D maybe TRBD1 (6 bases). With 6 bases removed from V and 6 bases from J, the gap between germline ends came to 8 bases. This CDR3 spans 11 amino acids. The germline gives CDR1 DFQATT, CDR2 SNEGSKA (reference sequence). The CDR3 is CSATGSGELFF. In DNA, the CDR3 is TGCAGTGCCACAGGGTCCGGGGAGCTGTTTTTT.

The chain employs TRBV6-5 and TRBJ2-2, with TRBD2 matching over 11 bases. Germline CDR1 reads MNHEY; CDR2 reads SVGAGI. The V segment lost 6 bases and the J segment 7 bases; nucleotides outside the gene matches: 7. This CDR3 contains 15 residues. The CDR3 DNA reads TGTGCCAGCAGCACGACTAGCGGGGTTGGCGGGGAGCTGTTTTTT. Translating it yields CASSTTSGVGGELFF.

This sequence joins TRBV7-9 and TRBJ1-6; 7 bases match TRBD1. The CDR3 consists of 14 residues. Looked up from germline, CDR1 is SEHNR and CDR2 is FQNEAQ (reference sequence). Unmatched junction bases numbered 8, after V lost 3 bases and J lost 12 bases. The CDR3 DNA reads as TGTGCCAGCAGCTTCTTGGAGGGGGCCGTACCCCTCCACTTT. Its translation: CASSFLEGAVPLHF.

This clone occurred a few times. The V and J genes are TRBV15 and TRBJ2-5; unclear D gene. The CDR3 runs 13 residues. Trimming took off 3 bases at V and 2 bases at J, with 7 bases between the two ends. Germline values: CDR1 LNHNV, CDR2 YYDKDF (reference sequence). The CDR3, as DNA: TGTGCCACCAGCAGTCCGGGTCAAGAGACCCAGTACTTC. Protein sequence: CATSSPGQETQYF. Full variable domain (remainder filled in from reference TRBV15 and TRBJ2-5): DAMVIQNPRYQVTQFGKPVTLSCSQTLNHNVMYWYQQKSSQAPKLLFHYYDKDFNNEADTPDNFQSRRPNTSFCFLDIRSPGLGDTAMYLCATSSPGQETQYFGPGTRLLVL.

The chain joins TRBV7-8 to TRBJ2-5; TRBD2 might be the D (5 bases). The DNA end is a closer match to TRBJ2-7, so the J assignment may be wrong. This CDR3 spans 15 amino acids. The germline CDR1 and CDR2 sequences are SGHVS and FQNEAQ. DNA of the CDR3: TGTGCCAGCAGCTTACCTCCGGGAAGCTCCTACGAGCAGTACTTC. Its translation: CASSLPPGSSYEQYF.

The V call is TRBV28, the J call TRBJ1-2, with 10 positions matching TRBD1. CDR1 is MDHEN, CDR2 SYDVKM, per germline. The CDR3 length is 14 residues. Trimming at V came to 7 bases and at J to 7 bases, leaving 9 bases not matched to a gene. The CDR3 protein is CASTGTGVLGGYTF. The CDR3 DNA reads TGTGCCAGCACCGGGACAGGGGTATTGGGTGGCTACACCTTC.

This clone has just a few counts. V and J are TRBV5-6 and TRBJ1-1, with D perhaps TRBD1 (5 bases). CDR3 size: 15 residues. Germline lookup yields CDR1 SGHDT and CDR2 YYEEEE. V dropped 1 base and J dropped 1 base, with 11 bases sitting between them. The CDR3: CASSLWGGGNTEAFF. The DNA for the CDR3 is TGTGCCAGCAGCTTGTGGGGCGGGGGGAACACTGAAGCTTTCTTT.